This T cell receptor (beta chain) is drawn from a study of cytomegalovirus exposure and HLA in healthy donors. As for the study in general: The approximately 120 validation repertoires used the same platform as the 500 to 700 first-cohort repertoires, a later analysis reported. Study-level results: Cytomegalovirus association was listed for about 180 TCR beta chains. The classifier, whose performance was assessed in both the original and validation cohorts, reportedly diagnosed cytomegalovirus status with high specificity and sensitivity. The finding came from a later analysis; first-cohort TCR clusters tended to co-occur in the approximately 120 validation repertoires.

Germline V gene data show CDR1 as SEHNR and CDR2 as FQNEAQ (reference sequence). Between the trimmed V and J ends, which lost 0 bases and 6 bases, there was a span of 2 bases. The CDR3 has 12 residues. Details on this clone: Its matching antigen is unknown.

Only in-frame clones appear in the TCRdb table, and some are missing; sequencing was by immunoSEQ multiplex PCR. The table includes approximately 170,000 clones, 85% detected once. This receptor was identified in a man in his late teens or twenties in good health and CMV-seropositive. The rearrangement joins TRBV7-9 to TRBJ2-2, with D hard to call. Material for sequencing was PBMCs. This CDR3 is CASSLAAGELFF. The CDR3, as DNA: TGTGCCAGCAGCTTAGCCGCCGGGGAGCTGTTTTTT. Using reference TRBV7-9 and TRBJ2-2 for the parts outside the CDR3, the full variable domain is DTGVSQNPRHKITKRGQNVTFRCDPISEHNRLYWYRQTLGQGPEFLTYFQNEAQLEKSRLLSDRFSAERPKGSFSTLEIQRTEQGDSAMYLCASSLAAGELFFGEGSRLTVL.